Included here is one TCR beta chain sequence, with context. The data belong to a study of blood T cell repertoires in COVID-19. Study overall: Samples taken during acute and convalescent COVID-19 were collected in the United States, Italy and Spain. T cells, B-cell-depleted T cells, or PBMCs provided the cDNA or gDNA that served as material.

The germline CDR1 and CDR2 sequences are MNHEY and SMNVEV (reference sequence). This CDR3 has 16 amino acids. Trimming took 5 bases from V and 2 from J, leaving 16 bases between them. As originally analysed: By means of reference gene primer amplification, nucleated cell counts were estimated. Generated by immunoSEQ multiplex PCR, the TCRdb table keeps only in-frame clones and is missing some. That table is the source of V, J and clone size, and D and trimming were worked out from the DNA. The repertoire holds 80,000 to 95,000 clones, with approximately 81% as singletons. The sample was peripheral blood. The receptor was isolated from an older woman with acute or convalescent COVID-19. V and J are TRBV27 and TRBJ1-5, with a weak D call TRBD1 (6 bases). The CDR3 spells CASSALQGPGNQPQHF. The CDR3 DNA is TGTGCCAGCAGTGCCTTACAGGGCCCTGGCAATCAGCCCCAGCATTTT.